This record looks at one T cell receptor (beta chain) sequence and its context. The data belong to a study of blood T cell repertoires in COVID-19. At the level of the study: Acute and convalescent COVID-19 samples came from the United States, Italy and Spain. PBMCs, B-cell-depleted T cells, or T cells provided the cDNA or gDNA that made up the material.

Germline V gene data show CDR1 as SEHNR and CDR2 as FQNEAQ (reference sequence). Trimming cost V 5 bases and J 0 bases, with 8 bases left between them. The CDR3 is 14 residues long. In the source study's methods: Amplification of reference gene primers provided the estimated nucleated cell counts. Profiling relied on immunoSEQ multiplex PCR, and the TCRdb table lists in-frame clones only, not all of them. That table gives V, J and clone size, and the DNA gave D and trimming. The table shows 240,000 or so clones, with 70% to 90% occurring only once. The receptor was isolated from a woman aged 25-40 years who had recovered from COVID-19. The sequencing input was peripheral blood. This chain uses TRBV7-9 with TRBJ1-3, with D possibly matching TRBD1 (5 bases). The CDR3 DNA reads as TGTGCCAGCAGCAACACAGGCTCTGGAAACACCATATATTTT. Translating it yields CASSNTGSGNTIYF.